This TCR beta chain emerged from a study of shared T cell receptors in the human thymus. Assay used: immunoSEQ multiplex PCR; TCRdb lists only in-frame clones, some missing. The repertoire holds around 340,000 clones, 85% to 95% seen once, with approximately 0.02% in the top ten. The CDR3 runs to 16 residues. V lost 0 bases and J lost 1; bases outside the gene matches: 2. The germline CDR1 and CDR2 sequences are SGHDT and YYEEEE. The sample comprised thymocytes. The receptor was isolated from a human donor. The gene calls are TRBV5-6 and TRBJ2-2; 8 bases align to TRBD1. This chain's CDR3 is CASSLAGTGNTGELFF. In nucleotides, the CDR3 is TGTGCCAGCAGCTTGGCGGGGACAGGGAACACCGGGGAGCTGTTTTTT.